This T cell receptor beta chain derives from a study of T cell repertoires in cytomegalovirus infection. Study at large: Used in the study were CMV epitopes, some recently identified and HLA-C-restricted, others well-studied and HLA-B-restricted.

TCRdb passed the reads through MiXCR, listing each CDR3 protein once. The top ten clones hold around 44% of a sample with 450,000 to 550,000 distinct CDR3 sequences, 40% to 50% of them seen once. This clonotype appeared many times. What it binds is unknown. Study-level findings and limits: Dominating the ex vivo response were TCR beta clonotypes that were CMV-specific and HLA-C-restricted.

This receptor was obtained from a human donor in good health (CMV status not recorded). Some clones in this sample may be carry-over from other donors' samples. This material consisted of cultured PBMCs, taken from culture after CMV antigen stimulation.

The CDR3 sequence: CASSLPGSAGLYNEQFF. CDR3 DNA: TGTGCCAGTAGCCTCCCCGGCAGCGCGGGCCTTTACAATGAGCAGTTCTTC. The V gene is TRBV19, the J gene TRBJ2-1; maybe TRBD2 (5 bases). Germline V CDR1 and CDR2: LNHDA, SQIVND (reference sequence). The CDR3 contains 17 residues. The V and J ends lost 6 bases and 4 bases respectively, with 22 bases between them.